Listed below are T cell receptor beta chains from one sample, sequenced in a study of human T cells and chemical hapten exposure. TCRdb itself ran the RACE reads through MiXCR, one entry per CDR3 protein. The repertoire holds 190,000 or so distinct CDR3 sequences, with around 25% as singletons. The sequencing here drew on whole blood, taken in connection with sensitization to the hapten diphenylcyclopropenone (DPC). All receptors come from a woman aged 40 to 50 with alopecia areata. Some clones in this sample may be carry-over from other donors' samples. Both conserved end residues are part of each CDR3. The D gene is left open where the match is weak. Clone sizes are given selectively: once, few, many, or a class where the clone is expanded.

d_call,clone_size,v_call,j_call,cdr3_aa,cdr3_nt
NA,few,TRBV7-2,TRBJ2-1,CASSLIFRADEQFF,TGTGCCAGCAGCTTAATCTTTCGGGCGGATGAGCAGTTCTTC
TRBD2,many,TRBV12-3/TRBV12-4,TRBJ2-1,CASRPPGGGYNEQFF,TGTGCCAGCAGACCGCCCGGGGGGGGCTACAATGAGCAGTTCTTC
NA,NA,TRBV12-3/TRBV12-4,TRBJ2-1,CASRTRVAVGGEQFF,TGTGCCAGCAGGACCCGGGTAGCAGTAGGCGGTGAGCAGTTCTTC
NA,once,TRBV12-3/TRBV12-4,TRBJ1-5,CASSSGAAALNQPQHF,TGTGCCAGCAGCTCGGGGGCGGCAGCCCTAAATCAGCCCCAGCATTTT
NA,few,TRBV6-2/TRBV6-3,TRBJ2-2,CASSYIPSTGELFF,TGTGCCAGCAGTTACATCCCGAGCACCGGGGAGCTGTTTTTT
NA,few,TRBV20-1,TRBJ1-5,CSASRDLNQPQHF,TGTAGTGCTAGCAGGGACCTAAATCAGCCCCAGCATTTT
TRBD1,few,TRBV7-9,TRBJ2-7,CASSFPGQGFHEQYF,TGTGCCAGCAGCTTCCCGGGACAGGGGTTCCACGAGCAGTACTTC
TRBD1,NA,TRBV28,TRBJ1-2,CASTVTGTYGYTF,TGTGCCAGCACCGTGACAGGGACCTATGGCTACACCTTC
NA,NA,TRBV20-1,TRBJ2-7,CSAPLPYEQYF,TGCAGTGCCCCCCTTCCCTACGAGCAGTACTTC
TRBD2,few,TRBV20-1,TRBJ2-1,CSARDLGLAFNEQFF,TGCAGTGCTAGAGATCTTGGACTAGCCTTCAATGAGCAGTTCTTC
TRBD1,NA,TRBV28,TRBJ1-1,CASRTGGLNTEAFF,TGTGCCAGCAGGACAGGGGGCTTGAACACTGAAGCTTTCTTT
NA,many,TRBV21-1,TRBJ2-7,CASSNRDGPYEQYF,TGTGCCAGCAGCAACCGGGACGGTCCCTACGAGCAGTACTTC
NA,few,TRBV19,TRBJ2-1,CASSKPLGLSTTQEQFF,TGTGCCAGTAGTAAACCCCTCGGGCTTTCGACCACCCAGGAGCAGTTCTTC
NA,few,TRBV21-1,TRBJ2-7,CASSPQGQATYEQYF,TGTGCCAGCAGCCCCCAGGGACAGGCGACCTACGAGCAGTACTTC
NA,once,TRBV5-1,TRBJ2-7,CASSLGQTPYEQYF,TGCGCCAGCAGCTTGGGGCAGACGCCCTACGAGCAGTACTTC
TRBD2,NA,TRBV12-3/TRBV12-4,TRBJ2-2,CASSLELAGGQGTGELFF,TGTGCCAGCAGTTTAGAGTTAGCGGGAGGGCAGGGCACCGGGGAGCTGTTTTTT
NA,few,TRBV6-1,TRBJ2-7,CASQVLPYEQYF,TGTGCCAGCCAGGTATTGCCCTACGAGCAGTACTTC
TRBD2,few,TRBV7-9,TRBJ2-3,CASSRAGTADTQYF,TGTGCCAGCAGCCGAGCGGGAACTGCGGATACGCAGTATTTT
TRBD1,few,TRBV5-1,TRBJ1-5,CASSTGGAGNQPQHF,TGCGCCAGCAGCACAGGGGGCGCGGGCAATCAGCCCCAGCATTTT
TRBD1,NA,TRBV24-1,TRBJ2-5,CATQGQHQETQYF,TGTGCCACCCAGGGACAGCACCAAGAGACCCAGTACTTC
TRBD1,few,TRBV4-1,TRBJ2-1,CASSPLYRDSSSYNEQFF,TGCGCCAGCAGCCCTTTGTACCGGGACAGTAGCTCCTACAATGAGCAGTTCTTC
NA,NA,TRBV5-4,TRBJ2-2,CASRIGTGELFF,TGTGCCAGCAGGATAGGCACCGGGGAGCTGTTTTTT
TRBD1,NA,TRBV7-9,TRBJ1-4,CASSRQGSQEKLFF,TGTGCCAGCAGCCGACAGGGGAGTCAGGAAAAACTGTTTTTT
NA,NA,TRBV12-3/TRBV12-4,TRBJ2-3,CASRLYRDTQYF,TGTGCCAGCAGACTTTATAGGGATACGCAGTATTTT
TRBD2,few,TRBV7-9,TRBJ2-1,CASSPRGSLSGNYNEQFF,TGTGCCAGCAGCCCAAGAGGTAGTCTTAGCGGGAACTACAATGAGCAGTTCTTC
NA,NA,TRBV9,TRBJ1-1,CASNPGPSNTEAFF,TGTGCCAGCAACCCCGGCCCGTCGAACACTGAAGCTTTCTTT
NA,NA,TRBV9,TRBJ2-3,CASSVAGVSTDTQYF,TGTGCCAGCAGCGTAGCTGGGGTCAGCACAGATACGCAGTATTTT
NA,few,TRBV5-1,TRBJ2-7,CASSLDGYSYEQYF,TGCGCCAGCAGCTTGGACGGATACTCCTACGAGCAGTACTTC
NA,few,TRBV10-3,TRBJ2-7,CAISEPAGSQGSYKHEQYF,TGTGCCATCAGTGAGCCGGCGGGATCTCAGGGAAGTTATAAACACGAGCAGTACTTC
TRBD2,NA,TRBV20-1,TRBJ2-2,CSARDSLAGAGELFF,TGCAGTGCTAGAGATTCCCTAGCGGGGGCCGGGGAGCTGTTTTTT
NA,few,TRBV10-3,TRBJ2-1,CAISGQENYNEQFF,TGTGCCATCAGTGGGCAGGAAAACTACAATGAGCAGTTCTTC
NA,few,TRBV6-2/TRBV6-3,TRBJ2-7,CASSYAGTPPSEQYF,TGTGCCAGCAGTTACGCCGGGACTCCTCCCTCCGAGCAGTACTTC
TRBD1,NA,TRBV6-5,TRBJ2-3,CASRGTDSYTQYF,TGTGCCAGCAGAGGGACAGATTCGTATACGCAGTATTTT
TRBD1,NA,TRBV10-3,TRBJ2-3,CAISLTGGSDTQYF,TGTGCCATCAGTCTGACAGGGGGATCAGATACGCAGTATTTT
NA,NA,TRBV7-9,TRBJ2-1,CASSPGLSYNEQFF,TGTGCCAGCAGCCCCGGACTATCTTACAATGAGCAGTTCTTC
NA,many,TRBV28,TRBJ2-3,CASSLRRGRGGDTQYF,TGTGCCAGCAGTTTACGGCGGGGTAGGGGAGGAGATACGCAGTATTTT
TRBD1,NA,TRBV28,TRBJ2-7,CASSPPGQGRNEQYF,TGTGCCAGCAGCCCCCCCGGACAGGGTAGGAACGAGCAGTACTTC
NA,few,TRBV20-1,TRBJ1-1,CSAREGVQAPSEAFF,TGCAGTGCTAGAGAAGGGGTCCAAGCCCCCTCCGAAGCTTTCTTT
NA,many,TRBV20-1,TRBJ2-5,CSARPVSAETQYF,TGCAGTGCCCGTCCAGTGAGCGCAGAGACCCAGTACTTC
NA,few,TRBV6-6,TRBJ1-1,CASSYAEMNTEAFF,TGTGCCAGCAGTTACGCAGAAATGAACACTGAAGCTTTCTTT
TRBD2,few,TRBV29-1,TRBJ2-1,CSVERLAGRNEQFF,TGCAGCGTTGAAAGGCTAGCGGGGCGCAATGAGCAGTTCTTC
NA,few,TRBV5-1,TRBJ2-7,CASSLGQVTYEQYF,TGCGCCAGCAGCTTGGGACAGGTCACCTACGAGCAGTACTTC
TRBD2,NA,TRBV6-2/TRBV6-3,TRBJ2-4,CASRKAGEGGIQYF,TGTGCCAGCAGGAAAGCGGGAGAAGGGGGCATTCAGTACTTC
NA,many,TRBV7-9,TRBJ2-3,CASSLGPGDTQYF,TGTGCCAGCAGCTTGGGTCCTGGAGATACGCAGTATTTT
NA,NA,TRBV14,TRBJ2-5,CASSQAPKETQYF,TGTGCCAGCAGCCAAGCCCCTAAAGAGACCCAGTACTTC
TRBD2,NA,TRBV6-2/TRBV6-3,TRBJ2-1,CASRDSGNYNEQFF,TGTGCCAGCAGGGATAGCGGGAACTACAATGAGCAGTTCTTC
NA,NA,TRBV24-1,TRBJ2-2,CATSEGSDTGELFF,TGTGCCACCAGTGAAGGGTCGGACACCGGGGAGCTGTTTTTT
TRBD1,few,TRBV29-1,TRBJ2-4,CSVVDRVAKNIQYF,TGCAGCGTTGTTGACAGGGTAGCCAAAAACATTCAGTACTTC
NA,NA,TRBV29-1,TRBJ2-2,CSAEAAASNTGELFF,TGCAGCGCCGAGGCGGCGGCCTCGAACACCGGGGAGCTGTTTTTT
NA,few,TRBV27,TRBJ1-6,CASSSAGAGGSPLHF,TGTGCCAGCAGTTCGGCAGGGGCAGGTGGTTCACCCCTCCACTTT
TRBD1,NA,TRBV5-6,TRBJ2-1,CASSKRTGETYNEQFF,TGTGCCAGCAGCAAGCGGACAGGGGAGACCTACAATGAGCAGTTCTTC
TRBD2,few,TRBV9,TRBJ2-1,CASSVGILLAGVGKNNEQFF,TGTGCCAGCAGCGTAGGGATCCTCCTAGCGGGAGTGGGAAAAAACAATGAGCAGTTCTTC
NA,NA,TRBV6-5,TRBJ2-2,CASSRGQLNTGELFF,TGTGCCAGCAGCCGAGGACAGCTGAACACCGGGGAGCTGTTTTTT
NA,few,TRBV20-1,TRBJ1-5,CSANHEPNQPQHF,TGCAGTGCTAACCATGAACCCAATCAGCCCCAGCATTTT